The next 2 T cell receptor beta chains were all read from a single sample in a study of blood T cell repertoires in COVID-19. Clones were read by immunoSEQ multiplex PCR, and TCRdb kept only the in-frame ones, dropping some. The data contain around 130,000 clones, approximately 84% of them singletons. Material for sequencing was peripheral blood. Receptor source: a woman between 45 and 65 years old who had recovered from COVID-19.

CDR3 nucleotide sequence: TGCAGTGCTAGTAGGGGGCGTTTGGCCTATAGCAATCAGCCCCAGCATTTT. Amino acid sequence: CSASRGRLAYSNQPQHF. This chain links TRBV20-1 with TRBJ1-5; TRBD1 matches at 7 bases. Germline assignment: CDR1 DFQATT and CDR2 SNEGSKA (reference sequence). V lost 3 bases to trimming and J lost 0 bases; unmatched junction nucleotides: 11. The CDR3 totals 17 residues.

This sequence joins TRBV5-1 and TRBJ1-6; D possibly corresponds to TRBD1 (6 bases). CDR1 is SGHRS, CDR2 YFSETQ, per germline. Trimming removed 0 bases at V and 7 bases at J, with 8 bases between. The CDR3 is made up of 14 amino acids. For the CDR3, the DNA is TGCGCCAGCAGCTTGGGCCAGGGGAATTCACCCCTCCACTTT. It yields the protein CASSLGQGNSPLHF.